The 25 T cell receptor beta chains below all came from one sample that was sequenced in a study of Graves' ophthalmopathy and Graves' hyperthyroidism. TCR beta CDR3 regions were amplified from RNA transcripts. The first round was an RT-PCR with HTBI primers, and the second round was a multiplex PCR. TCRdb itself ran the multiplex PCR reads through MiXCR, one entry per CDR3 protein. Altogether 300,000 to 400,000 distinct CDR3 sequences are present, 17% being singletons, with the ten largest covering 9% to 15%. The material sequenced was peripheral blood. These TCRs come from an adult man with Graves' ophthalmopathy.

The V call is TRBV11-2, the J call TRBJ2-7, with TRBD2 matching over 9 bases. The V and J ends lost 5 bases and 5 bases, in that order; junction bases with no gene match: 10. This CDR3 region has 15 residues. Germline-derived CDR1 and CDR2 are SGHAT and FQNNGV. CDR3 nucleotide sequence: TGTGCCAGCAGCCTGGGACGCACTAGCGGGCACGAGCAGTACTTC. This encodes CASSLGRTSGHEQYF.

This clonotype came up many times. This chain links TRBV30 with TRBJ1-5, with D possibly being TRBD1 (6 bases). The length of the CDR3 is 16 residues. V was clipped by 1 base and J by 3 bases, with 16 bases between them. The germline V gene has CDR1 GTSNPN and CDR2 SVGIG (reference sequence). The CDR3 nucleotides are TGTGCCTGGAGTGATCCCCGAGGACAGAACAATCAGCCCCAGCATTTT. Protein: CAWSDPRGQNNQPQHF.

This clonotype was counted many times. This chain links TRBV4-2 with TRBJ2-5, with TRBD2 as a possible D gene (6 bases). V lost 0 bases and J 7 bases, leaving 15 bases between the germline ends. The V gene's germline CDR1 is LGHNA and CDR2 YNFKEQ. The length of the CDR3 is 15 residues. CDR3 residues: CASSQDRRDRGTQYF. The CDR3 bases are TGTGCCAGCAGCCAAGATAGGAGGGATCGGGGGACCCAGTACTTC.

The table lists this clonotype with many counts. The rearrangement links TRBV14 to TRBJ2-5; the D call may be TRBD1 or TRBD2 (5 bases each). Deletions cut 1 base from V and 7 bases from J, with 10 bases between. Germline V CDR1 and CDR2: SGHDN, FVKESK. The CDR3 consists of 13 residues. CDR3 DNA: TGTGCCAGCAGCCAAGGAGGGGTTGGGACCCAGTACTTC. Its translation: CASSQGGVGTQYF.

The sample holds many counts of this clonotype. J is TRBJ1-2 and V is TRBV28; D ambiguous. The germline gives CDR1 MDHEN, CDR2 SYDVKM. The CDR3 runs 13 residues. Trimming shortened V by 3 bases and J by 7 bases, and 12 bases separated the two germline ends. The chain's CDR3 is CASSLVQAIGYTF. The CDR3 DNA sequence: TGTGCCAGCAGTTTGGTGCAGGCTATTGGCTACACCTTC.

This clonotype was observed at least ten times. CDR3 in DNA: TGTGCCAGTAGTATGGGTCGGACAGGGGAATCTGAAGCTTTCTTT. Translation: CASSMGRTGESEAFF. The chain couples TRBV19 to TRBJ1-1, with 9 positions matching TRBD1. V lost 3 bases, J lost 6 bases, and 8 bases stayed unmatched. This CDR3 has 15 residues. From germline, CDR1 is LNHDA and CDR2 SQIVND (reference sequence).

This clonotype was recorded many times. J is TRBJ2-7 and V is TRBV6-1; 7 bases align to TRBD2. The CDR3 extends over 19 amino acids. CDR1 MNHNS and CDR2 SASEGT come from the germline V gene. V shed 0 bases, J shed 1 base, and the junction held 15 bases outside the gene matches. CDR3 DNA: TGTGCCAGCAGTGAAGCCAGTTTACGGTCACTAGCGATTTCCTACGAGCAGTACTTC. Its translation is CASSEASLRSLAISYEQYF.

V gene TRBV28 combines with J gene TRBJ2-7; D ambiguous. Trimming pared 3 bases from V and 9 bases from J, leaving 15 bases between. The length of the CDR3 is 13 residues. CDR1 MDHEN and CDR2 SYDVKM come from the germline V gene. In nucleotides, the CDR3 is TGTGCCAGCAGTTTGTCTAACGTCGACGGGCAGTACTTC. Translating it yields CASSLSNVDGQYF. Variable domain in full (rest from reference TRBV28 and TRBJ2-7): DVKVTQSSRYLVKRTGEKVFLECVQDMDHENMFWYRQDPGLGLRLIYFSYDVKMKEKGDIPEGYSVSREKKERFSLILESASTNQTSMYLCASSLSNVDGQYFGPGTRLTVT.

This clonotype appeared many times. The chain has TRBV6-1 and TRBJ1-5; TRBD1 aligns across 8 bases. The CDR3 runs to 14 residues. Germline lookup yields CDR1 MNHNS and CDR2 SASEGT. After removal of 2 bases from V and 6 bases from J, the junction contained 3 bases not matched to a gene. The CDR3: CASSEKTGGQPQHF. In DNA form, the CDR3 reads TGTGCCAGCAGTGAAAAAACAGGGGGTCAGCCCCAGCATTTT.

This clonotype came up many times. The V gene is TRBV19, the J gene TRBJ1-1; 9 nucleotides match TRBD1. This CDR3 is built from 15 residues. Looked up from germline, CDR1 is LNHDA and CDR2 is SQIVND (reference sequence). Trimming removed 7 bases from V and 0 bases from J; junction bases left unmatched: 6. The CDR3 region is CASMTGGTMNTEAFF. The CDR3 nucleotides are TGTGCCAGTATGACAGGGGGGACCATGAACACTGAAGCTTTCTTT.

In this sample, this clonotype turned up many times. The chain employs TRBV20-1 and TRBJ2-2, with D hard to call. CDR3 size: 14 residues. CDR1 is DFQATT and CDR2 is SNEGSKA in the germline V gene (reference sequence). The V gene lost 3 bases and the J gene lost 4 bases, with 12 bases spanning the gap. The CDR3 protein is CSASYDGRTGELFF. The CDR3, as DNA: TGCAGTGCTAGTTACGACGGGCGCACCGGGGAGCTGTTTTTT.

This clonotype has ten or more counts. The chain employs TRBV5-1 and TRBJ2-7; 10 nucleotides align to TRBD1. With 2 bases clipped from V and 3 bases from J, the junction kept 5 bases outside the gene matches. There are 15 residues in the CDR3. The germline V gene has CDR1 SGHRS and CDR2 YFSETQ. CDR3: CASSFIGTGDYEQYF. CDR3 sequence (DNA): TGCGCCAGCAGCTTCATTGGGACAGGGGACTACGAGCAGTACTTC.

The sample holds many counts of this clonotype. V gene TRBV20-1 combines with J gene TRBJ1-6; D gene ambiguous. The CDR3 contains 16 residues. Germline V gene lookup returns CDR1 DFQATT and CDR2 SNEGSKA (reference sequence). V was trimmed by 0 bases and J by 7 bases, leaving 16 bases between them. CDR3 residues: CSARDAIGVENSPLHF. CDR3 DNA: TGCAGTGCTAGAGACGCAATCGGGGTAGAAAATTCACCCCTCCACTTT.

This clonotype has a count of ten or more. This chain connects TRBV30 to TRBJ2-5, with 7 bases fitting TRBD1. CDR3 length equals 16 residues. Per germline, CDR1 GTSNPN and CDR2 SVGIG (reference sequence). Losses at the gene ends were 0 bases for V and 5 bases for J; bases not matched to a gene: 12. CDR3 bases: TGTGCCTGGAGTGTACCAGGACAGGCCCACTTGGAGACCCAGTACTTC. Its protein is CAWSVPGQAHLETQYF.

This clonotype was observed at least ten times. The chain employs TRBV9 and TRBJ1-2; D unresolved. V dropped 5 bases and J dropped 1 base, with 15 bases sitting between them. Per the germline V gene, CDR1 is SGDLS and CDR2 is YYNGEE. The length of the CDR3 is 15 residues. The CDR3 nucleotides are TGTGCCAGCAGTTCCGCCCCATCAGTTAACTATGGCTACACCTTC. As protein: CASSSAPSVNYGYTF.

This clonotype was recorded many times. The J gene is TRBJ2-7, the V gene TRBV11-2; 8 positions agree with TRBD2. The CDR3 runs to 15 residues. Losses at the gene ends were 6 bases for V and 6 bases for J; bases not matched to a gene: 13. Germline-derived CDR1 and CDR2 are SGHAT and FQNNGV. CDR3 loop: CASSRTGTSSREQYF. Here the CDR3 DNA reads TGTGCCAGCAGTCGAACCGGGACTAGTTCTCGCGAGCAGTACTTC.

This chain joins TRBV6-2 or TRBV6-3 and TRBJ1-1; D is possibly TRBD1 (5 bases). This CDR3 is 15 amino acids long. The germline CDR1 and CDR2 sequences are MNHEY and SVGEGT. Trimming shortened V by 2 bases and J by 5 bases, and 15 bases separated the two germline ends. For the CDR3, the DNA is TGTGCCAGCAGTTACGATTTGGCAACAGGTACTGAAGCTTTCTTT. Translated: CASSYDLATGTEAFF.

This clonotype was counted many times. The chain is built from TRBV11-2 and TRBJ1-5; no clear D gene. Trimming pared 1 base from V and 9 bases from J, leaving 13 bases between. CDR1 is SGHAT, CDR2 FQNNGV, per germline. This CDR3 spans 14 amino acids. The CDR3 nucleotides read TGTGCCAGCAGCTTAGGGACCGAATACGGGCCCCAGCATTTT. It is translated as CASSLGTEYGPQHF.

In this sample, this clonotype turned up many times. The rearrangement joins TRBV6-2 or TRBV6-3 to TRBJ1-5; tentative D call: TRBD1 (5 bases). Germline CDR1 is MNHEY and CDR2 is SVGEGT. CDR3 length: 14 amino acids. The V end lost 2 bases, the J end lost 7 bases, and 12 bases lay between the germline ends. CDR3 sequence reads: CASSYGGAAQPQHF. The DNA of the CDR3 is TGTGCCAGCAGTTACGGGGGTGCGGCACAGCCCCAGCATTTT.

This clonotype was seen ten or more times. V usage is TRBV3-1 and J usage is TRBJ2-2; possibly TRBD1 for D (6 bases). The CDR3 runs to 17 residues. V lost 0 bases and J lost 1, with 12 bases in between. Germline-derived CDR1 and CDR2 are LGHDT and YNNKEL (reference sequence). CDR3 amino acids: CASSQDSRGLNTGELFF. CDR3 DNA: TGTGCCAGCAGCCAAGATAGCAGGGGCTTGAACACCGGGGAGCTGTTTTTT.

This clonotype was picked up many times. For the CDR3, the DNA is TGTGCCAGCAGCCAAGACAGCGCCCTTGGTAATTCACCCCTCCACTTT. This codes for CASSQDSALGNSPLHF. The chain links TRBV3-1 to TRBJ1-6; no clear D gene. CDR1 is LGHDT, CDR2 YNNKEL, per germline (reference sequence). CDR3 length equals 16 residues. The V gene lost 0 bases and the J gene lost 6 bases, with 12 bases spanning the gap.

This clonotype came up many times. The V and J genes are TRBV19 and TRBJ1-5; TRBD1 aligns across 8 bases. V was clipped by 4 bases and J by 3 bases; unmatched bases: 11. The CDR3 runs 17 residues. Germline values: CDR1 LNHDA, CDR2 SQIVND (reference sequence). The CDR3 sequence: CASSNLPGTGLNQPQHF. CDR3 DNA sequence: TGTGCCAGTAGTAATCTACCAGGGACAGGACTCAATCAGCCCCAGCATTTT. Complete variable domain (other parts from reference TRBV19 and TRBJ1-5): DGGITQSPKYLFRKEGQNVTLSCEQNLNHDAMYWYRQDPGQGLRLIYYSQIVNDFQKGDIAEGYSVSREKKESFPLTVTSAQKNPTAFYLCASSNLPGTGLNQPQHFGDGTRLSIL.

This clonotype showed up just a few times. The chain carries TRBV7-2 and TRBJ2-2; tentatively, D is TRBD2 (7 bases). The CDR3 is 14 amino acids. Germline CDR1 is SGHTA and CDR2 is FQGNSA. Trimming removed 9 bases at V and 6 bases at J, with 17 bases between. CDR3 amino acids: CASRYTGGSGELFF. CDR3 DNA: TGTGCCAGTCGCTATACGGGGGGCTCCGGGGAGCTGTTTTTT.

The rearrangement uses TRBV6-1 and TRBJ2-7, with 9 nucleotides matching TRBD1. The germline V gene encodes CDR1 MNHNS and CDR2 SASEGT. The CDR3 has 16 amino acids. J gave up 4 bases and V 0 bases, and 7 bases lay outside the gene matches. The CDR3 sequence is CASSEASGTGSYEQYF. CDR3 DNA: TGTGCCAGCAGTGAAGCATCCGGGACAGGGTCGTACGAGCAGTACTTC.

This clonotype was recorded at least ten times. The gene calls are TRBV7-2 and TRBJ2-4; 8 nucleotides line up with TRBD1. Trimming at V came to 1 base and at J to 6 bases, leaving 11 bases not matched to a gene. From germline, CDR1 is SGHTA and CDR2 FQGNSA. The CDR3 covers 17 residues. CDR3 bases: TGTGCCAGCAGCTTAGAACGCGGGACAGGAGCGCGAAACATTCAGTACTTC. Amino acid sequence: CASSLERGTGARNIQYF.